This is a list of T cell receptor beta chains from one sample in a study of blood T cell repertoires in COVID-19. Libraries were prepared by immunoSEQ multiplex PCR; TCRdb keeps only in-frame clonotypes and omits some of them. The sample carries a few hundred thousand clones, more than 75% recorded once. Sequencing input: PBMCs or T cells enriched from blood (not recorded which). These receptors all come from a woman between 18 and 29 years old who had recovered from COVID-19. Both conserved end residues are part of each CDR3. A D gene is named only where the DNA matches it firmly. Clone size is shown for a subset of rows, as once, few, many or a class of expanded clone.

CDR3nt: TGTGCCAGCAGCCTAGCGGGGAGGGTGGAGACCCAGTACTTC
CDR3aa: CASSLAGRVETQYF
abundance: NA
j_gene: TRBJ2-5
v_gene: TRBV5-6
d_gene: TRBD2

CDR3nt: TGTGCCAGCAGCGCCTCCAGCTCCTATAATTCACCCCTCCACTTT
CDR3aa: CASSASSSYNSPLHF
abundance: NA
j_gene: TRBJ1-6
v_gene: TRBV9
d_gene: NA

CDR3nt: TGTGCCTGGAGCCACGGGACTAGCTCCCCTCCTAACAATGAGCAGTTCTTC
CDR3aa: CAWSHGTSSPPNNEQFF
abundance: NA
j_gene: TRBJ2-1
v_gene: TRBV30
d_gene: TRBD2

CDR3nt: TGTGCCTTAACGGCAGCGGGGGGGCTCAAAGAGACCCAGTACTTC
CDR3aa: CALTAAGGLKETQYF
abundance: NA
j_gene: TRBJ2-5
v_gene: TRBV30
d_gene: TRBD2

CDR3nt: TGCGCCAGCAGCCAATCCGGAAGCAGGGAATACGAGCAGTACTTC
CDR3aa: CASSQSGSREYEQYF
abundance: NA
j_gene: TRBJ2-7
v_gene: TRBV4-3
d_gene: NA

CDR3nt: TGTGCCAGCAGCCCTCCCGGGACAGGGAACAATGAGCAGTTCTTC
CDR3aa: CASSPPGTGNNEQFF
abundance: few
j_gene: TRBJ2-1
v_gene: TRBV5-4
d_gene: TRBD1

CDR3nt: TGTGCCACCAGGTTGGACAGGGGCTTAGCGCAGCCCCAGCATTTT
CDR3aa: CATRLDRGLAQPQHF
abundance: NA
j_gene: TRBJ1-5
v_gene: TRBV15
d_gene: TRBD1

CDR3nt: TGCGCCAGCAGCTCGCAGGGCTTTGACACCGGGGAGCTGTTTTTT
CDR3aa: CASSSQGFDTGELFF
abundance: NA
j_gene: TRBJ2-2
v_gene: TRBV4-1
d_gene: NA

CDR3nt: TGTGCCAGCAGCTCCTATAGTCCTGAAGCTTTCTTT
CDR3aa: CASSSYSPEAFF
abundance: few
j_gene: TRBJ1-1
v_gene: TRBV7-2
d_gene: NA

CDR3nt: TGTGCCAGCTCCGGGGGGCACCGGGGTGAGCAGTTCTTC
CDR3aa: CASSGGHRGEQFF
abundance: NA
j_gene: TRBJ2-1
v_gene: TRBV3-1/TRBV3-2
d_gene: NA

CDR3nt: TGTGCCGCGGGACAGGGAATATCTGGCTACACCTTC
CDR3aa: CAAGQGISGYTF
abundance: NA
j_gene: TRBJ1-2
v_gene: TRBV24-1
d_gene: TRBD1

CDR3nt: TGTGCCAGCAGCTTAGTAACGGGACAGAGCTATGGCTACACCTTC
CDR3aa: CASSLVTGQSYGYTF
abundance: NA
j_gene: TRBJ1-2
v_gene: TRBV7-2
d_gene: TRBD1

CDR3nt: TGTGCCAGCAGCTTATATGGACAGGGATCACCCCTCCACTTT
CDR3aa: CASSLYGQGSPLHF
abundance: NA
j_gene: TRBJ1-6
v_gene: TRBV7-8
d_gene: TRBD1

CDR3nt: TGCGCCAGCAGCTTGTTACAGACTAATTCACCCCTCCACTTT
CDR3aa: CASSLLQTNSPLHF
abundance: NA
j_gene: TRBJ1-6
v_gene: TRBV5-1
d_gene: NA

CDR3nt: TGTGCCAGCGGGGACAGGTACAATCAGCCCCAGCATTTT
CDR3aa: CASGDRYNQPQHF
abundance: NA
j_gene: TRBJ1-5
v_gene: TRBV6-5
d_gene: TRBD1

CDR3nt: TGCGCCAGCAGCCCCCGGGTTGGACAGGGACCAAATGGCTACACCTTC
CDR3aa: CASSPRVGQGPNGYTF
abundance: once
j_gene: TRBJ1-2
v_gene: TRBV5-1
d_gene: TRBD1

CDR3nt: TGTGCCAGCAGCTTAGGGGACAGGGCGTATGGCTACACCTTC
CDR3aa: CASSLGDRAYGYTF
abundance: NA
j_gene: TRBJ1-2
v_gene: TRBV7-9
d_gene: TRBD1

CDR3nt: TGTGCCTGGGACGGACAGGTTTCTACGAGAGGGCAGTACTTC
CDR3aa: CAWDGQVSTRGQYF
abundance: few
j_gene: TRBJ2-7
v_gene: TRBV30
d_gene: TRBD1

CDR3nt: TGTGCCAGCAGCATAGCGGACAGGGACACCGGGGAGCTGTTTTTT
CDR3aa: CASSIADRDTGELFF
abundance: NA
j_gene: TRBJ2-2
v_gene: TRBV5-6
d_gene: TRBD1

CDR3nt: TGTGCCAGCAGCTTAAATCCCTCCTCGTACGAGCAGTACTTC
CDR3aa: CASSLNPSSYEQYF
abundance: NA
j_gene: TRBJ2-7
v_gene: TRBV7-8
d_gene: NA

CDR3nt: TGCAGCGTCCGGACAGGGATCTACGAGCAGTACTTC
CDR3aa: CSVRTGIYEQYF
abundance: NA
j_gene: TRBJ2-7
v_gene: TRBV29-1
d_gene: TRBD1

CDR3nt: TGCGCCAGCAGCCCCCGGGACAGCACCTACGAGCAGTACTTC
CDR3aa: CASSPRDSTYEQYF
abundance: NA
j_gene: TRBJ2-7
v_gene: TRBV5-1
d_gene: TRBD1

CDR3nt: TGTGCCAGTAGTATAGATATCGGGAACACCGGACGCAACGAGCAGTACTTC
CDR3aa: CASSIDIGNTGRNEQYF
abundance: NA
j_gene: TRBJ2-7
v_gene: TRBV19
d_gene: NA

CDR3nt: TGTGCCAGCAGGCGGAAGTCGGGGATCCCGGAGACCCAGTACTTC
CDR3aa: CASRRKSGIPETQYF
abundance: NA
j_gene: TRBJ2-5
v_gene: TRBV27
d_gene: NA

CDR3nt: TGCGCCAGCAGCCAAGTACAGCGGGGGGGGAATACGCAGTATTTT
CDR3aa: CASSQVQRGGNTQYF
abundance: NA
j_gene: TRBJ2-3
v_gene: TRBV4-1
d_gene: TRBD2

CDR3nt: TGTGCCAGCAGCTCCCCAGGGTTCAACTATGGCTACACCTTC
CDR3aa: CASSSPGFNYGYTF
abundance: NA
j_gene: TRBJ1-2
v_gene: TRBV7-9
d_gene: NA

CDR3nt: TGTGCCAGCAGTGGGACAGGGAGTGTTGGGGGCACTAATGAAAAACTGTTTTTT
CDR3aa: CASSGTGSVGGTNEKLFF
abundance: NA
j_gene: TRBJ1-4
v_gene: TRBV28
d_gene: TRBD1

CDR3nt: TGCAGCGCCCTACCTGGGGGGTACAATGAAAAACTGTTTTTT
CDR3aa: CSALPGGYNEKLFF
abundance: NA
j_gene: TRBJ1-4
v_gene: TRBV29-1
d_gene: NA

CDR3nt: TGTGCCAGCTCACCGCAGGGAGAGACCCAGTACTTC
CDR3aa: CASSPQGETQYF
abundance: NA
j_gene: TRBJ2-5
v_gene: TRBV18
d_gene: NA

CDR3nt: TGTGCCAGCAGCGTTCCTACAGGGGGCCGCGAGCAGTACTTC
CDR3aa: CASSVPTGGREQYF
abundance: NA
j_gene: TRBJ2-7
v_gene: TRBV6-6
d_gene: TRBD1

CDR3nt: TGTGCCAGCAGCCTAGGGACTAGCGGTATGGAGACCCAGTACTTC
CDR3aa: CASSLGTSGMETQYF
abundance: NA
j_gene: TRBJ2-5
v_gene: TRBV11-1
d_gene: TRBD2

CDR3nt: TGTGCCAGCAGCTTAAGTATGCAGTTAACTGAAGCTTTCTTT
CDR3aa: CASSLSMQLTEAFF
abundance: NA
j_gene: TRBJ1-1
v_gene: TRBV7-9
d_gene: NA

CDR3nt: TGTGCCAGCAGCCAAGATCCAGGGCCTAGGGAGACCCAGTACTTC
CDR3aa: CASSQDPGPRETQYF
abundance: few
j_gene: TRBJ2-5
v_gene: TRBV3-1/TRBV3-2
d_gene: NA